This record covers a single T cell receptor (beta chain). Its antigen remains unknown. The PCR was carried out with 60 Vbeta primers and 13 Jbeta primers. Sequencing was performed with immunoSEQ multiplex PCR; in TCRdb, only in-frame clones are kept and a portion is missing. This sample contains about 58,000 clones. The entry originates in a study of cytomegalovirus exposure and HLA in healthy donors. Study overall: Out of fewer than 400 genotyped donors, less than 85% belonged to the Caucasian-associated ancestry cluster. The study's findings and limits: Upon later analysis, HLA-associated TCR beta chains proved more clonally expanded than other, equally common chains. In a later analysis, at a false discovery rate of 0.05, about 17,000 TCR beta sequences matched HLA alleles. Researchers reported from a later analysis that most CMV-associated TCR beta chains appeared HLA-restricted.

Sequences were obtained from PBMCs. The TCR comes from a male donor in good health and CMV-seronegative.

CDR3 in DNA: TGTGCCAGCAGTGAACAGGGCTTGAACACTGAAGCTTTCTTT. Its translation is CASSEQGLNTEAFF. This sequence joins TRBV6-1 and TRBJ1-1; a weak D match, TRBD1 (5 bases). This CDR3 has 14 residues. Looked up from germline, CDR1 is MNHNS and CDR2 is SASEGT. V lost 2 bases, J lost 0 bases, and 7 bases lay in between.